This TCR beta chain was captured in a study of T cells in women clearing cervical HPV infection. Study at large: Controls' single incident HPV16 infection cleared within 12 months without precancer. Case blood was drawn a median approximately 150 days after lesion detection. Study observations and caveats: Unknown T-cell numbers per sample may underlie the richness differences. Cases and controls were distinguished at AUC 0.83 by richness and V genes.

About this clone: Its antigen is unknown. The read terminates 3 residues ahead of where the CDR3 ends, so the germline J gene completes it.

The CDR3 is made up of 14 amino acids. The J segment lost 6 bases and the V segment lost 5 bases, leaving 7 bases of the junction unmatched. Germline V gives CDR1 SGHRS, CDR2 YFSETQ. Produced via immunoSEQ multiplex PCR; TCRdb's table is partial and in-frame only. The sample table includes about 32,000 clones. The J gene is TRBJ2-5, the V gene TRBV5-1; 10 bases map to TRBD2. The source material was blood buffy coat. The origin of this receptor is a woman aged 18 to 69 with a cervical HPV16 infection that either progressed to CIN3+ or cleared (not recorded which). This CDR3 reads CASRPSSGGKTQYF. The CDR3 DNA, read in part, is TGCGCCAGCAGACCTTCTAGCGGGGGAAAGACC. Complete variable domain (other parts from reference TRBV5-1 and TRBJ2-5): KAGVTQTPRYLIKTRGQQVTLSCSPISGHRSVSWYQQTPGQGLQFLFEYFSETQRNKGNFPGRFSGRQFSNSRSEMNVSTLELGDSALYLCASRPSSGGKTQYFGPGTRLLVL.